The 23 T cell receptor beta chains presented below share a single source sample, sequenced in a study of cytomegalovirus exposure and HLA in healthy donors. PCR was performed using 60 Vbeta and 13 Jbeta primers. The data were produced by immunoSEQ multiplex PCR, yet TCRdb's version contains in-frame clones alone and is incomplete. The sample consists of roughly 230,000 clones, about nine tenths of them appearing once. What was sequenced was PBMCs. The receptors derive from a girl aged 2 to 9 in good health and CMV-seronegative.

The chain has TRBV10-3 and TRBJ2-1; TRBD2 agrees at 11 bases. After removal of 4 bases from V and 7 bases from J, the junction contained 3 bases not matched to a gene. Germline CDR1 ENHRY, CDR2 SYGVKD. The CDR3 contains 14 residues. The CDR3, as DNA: TGTGCCATCAGTGGACTAGCGGGAATGAATGAGCAGTTCTTC. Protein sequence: CAISGLAGMNEQFF.

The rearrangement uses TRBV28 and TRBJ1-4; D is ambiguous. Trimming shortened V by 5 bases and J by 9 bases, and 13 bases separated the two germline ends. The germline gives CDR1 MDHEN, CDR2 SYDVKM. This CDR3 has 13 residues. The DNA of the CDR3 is TGTGCCAGCAGTCTCGGACTGGTAAAAAAACTGTTTTTT. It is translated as CASSLGLVKKLFF.

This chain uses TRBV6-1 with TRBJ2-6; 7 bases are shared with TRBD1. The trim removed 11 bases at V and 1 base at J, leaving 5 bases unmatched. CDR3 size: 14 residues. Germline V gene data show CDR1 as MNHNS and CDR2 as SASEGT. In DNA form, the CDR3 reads TGTGCCGCGAGACAGGGATCTGGGGCCAACGTCCTGACTTTC. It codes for CAARQGSGANVLTF.

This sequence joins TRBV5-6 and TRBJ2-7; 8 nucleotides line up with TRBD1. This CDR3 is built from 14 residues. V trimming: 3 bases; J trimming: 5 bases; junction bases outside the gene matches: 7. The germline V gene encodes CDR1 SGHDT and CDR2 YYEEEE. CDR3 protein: CASSSGQGNHEQYF. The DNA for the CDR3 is TGTGCCAGCAGCTCCGGACAGGGTAACCACGAGCAGTACTTC. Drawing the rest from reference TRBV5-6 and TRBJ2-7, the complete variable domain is DAGVTQSPTHLIKTRGQQVTLRCSPKSGHDTVSWYQQALGQGPQFIFQYYEEEERQRGNFPDRFSGHQFPNYSSELNVNALLLGDSALYLCASSSGQGNHEQYFGPGTRLTVT.

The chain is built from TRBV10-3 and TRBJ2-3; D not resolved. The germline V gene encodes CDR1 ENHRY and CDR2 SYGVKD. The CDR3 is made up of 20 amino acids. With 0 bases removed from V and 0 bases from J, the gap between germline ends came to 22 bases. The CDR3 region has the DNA TGTGCCATCAGTGAGTCGAAAGGTACTTGGGCAGGCATGAGCACAGATACGCAGTATTTT. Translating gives CAISESKGTWAGMSTDTQYF.

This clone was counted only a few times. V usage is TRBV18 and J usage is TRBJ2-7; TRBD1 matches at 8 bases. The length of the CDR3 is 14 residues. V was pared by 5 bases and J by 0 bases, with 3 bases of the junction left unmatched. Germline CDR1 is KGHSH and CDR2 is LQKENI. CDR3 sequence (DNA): TGTGCCAGCTCAGAGACAGGGGCCTCCTACGAGCAGTACTTC. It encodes CASSETGASYEQYF.

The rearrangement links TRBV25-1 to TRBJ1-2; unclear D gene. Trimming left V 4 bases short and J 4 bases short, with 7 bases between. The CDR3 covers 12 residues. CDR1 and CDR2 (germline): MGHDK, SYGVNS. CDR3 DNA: TGTGCCAGCAGTGGAGGGTCCTATGGCTACACCTTC. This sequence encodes CASSGGSYGYTF.

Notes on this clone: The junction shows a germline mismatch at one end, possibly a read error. This CDR3 reads CTSSSRQGTTDTQYF. As DNA, the CDR3 is TGTACCAGCAGCTCAAGACAGGGGACCACAGATACGCAGTATTTT. The chain carries TRBV7-6 and TRBJ2-3; the match to TRBD1 covers 8 bases. CDR3 length: 15 residues. The germline V gene encodes CDR1 SGHVS and CDR2 FNYEAQ.

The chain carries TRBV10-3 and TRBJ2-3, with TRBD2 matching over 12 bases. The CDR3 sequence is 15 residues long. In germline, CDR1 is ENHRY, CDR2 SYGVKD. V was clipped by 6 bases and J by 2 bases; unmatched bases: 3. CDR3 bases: TGTGCCATCAGGGCTAGCGGGGGGGACACAGATACGCAGTATTTT. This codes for CAIRASGGDTDTQYF.

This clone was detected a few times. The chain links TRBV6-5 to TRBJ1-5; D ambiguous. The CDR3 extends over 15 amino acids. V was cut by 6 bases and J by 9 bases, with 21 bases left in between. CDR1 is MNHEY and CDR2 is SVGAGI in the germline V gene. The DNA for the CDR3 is TGTGCCAGCAGCCCGGGCGGGAAGCGAGGAGGGCCCCAGCATTTT. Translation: CASSPGGKRGGPQHF.

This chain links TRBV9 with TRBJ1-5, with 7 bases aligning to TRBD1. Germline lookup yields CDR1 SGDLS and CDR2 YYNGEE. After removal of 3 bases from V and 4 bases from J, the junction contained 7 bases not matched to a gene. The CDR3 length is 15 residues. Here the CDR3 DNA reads TGTGCCAGCAGCGCCGGACAGGCGACGAATCAGCCCCAGCATTTT. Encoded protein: CASSAGQATNQPQHF. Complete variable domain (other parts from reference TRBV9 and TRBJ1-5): DSGVTQTPKHLITATGQRVTLRCSPRSGDLSVYWYQQSLDQGLQFLIQYYNGEERAKGNILERFSAQQFPDLHSELNLSSLELGDSALYFCASSAGQATNQPQHFGDGTRLSIL.

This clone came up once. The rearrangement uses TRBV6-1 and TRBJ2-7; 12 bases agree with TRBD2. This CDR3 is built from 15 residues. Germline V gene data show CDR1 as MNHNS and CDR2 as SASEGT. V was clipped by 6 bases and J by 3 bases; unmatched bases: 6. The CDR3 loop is CASRDWTSGNYEQYF. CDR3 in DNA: TGTGCCAGCAGGGATTGGACTAGCGGGAACTACGAGCAGTACTTC.

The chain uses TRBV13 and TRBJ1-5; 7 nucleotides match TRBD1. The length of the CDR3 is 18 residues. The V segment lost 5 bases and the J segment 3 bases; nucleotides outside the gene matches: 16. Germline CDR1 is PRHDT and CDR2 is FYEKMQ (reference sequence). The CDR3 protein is CASSTRTRQGSVNQPQHF. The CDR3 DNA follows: TGTGCCAGCAGCACACGAACCAGACAGGGATCGGTCAATCAGCCCCAGCATTTT.

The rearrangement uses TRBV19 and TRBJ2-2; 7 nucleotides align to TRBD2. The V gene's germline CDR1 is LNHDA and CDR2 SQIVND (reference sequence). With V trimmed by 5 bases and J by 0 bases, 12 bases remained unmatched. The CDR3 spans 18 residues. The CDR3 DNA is TGTGCCAGTAGTGGGCTGGGGAGGGGCCCTTCGAACACCGGGGAGCTGTTTTTT. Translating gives CASSGLGRGPSNTGELFF.

In nucleotides, the CDR3 is TGTGCCAGCAGTACATCGGGGATGGGTACGCAGTATTTT. It is translated as CASSTSGMGTQYF. This chain uses TRBV7-3 with TRBJ2-3; tentative D call: TRBD2 (5 bases). Trimming left V 6 bases short and J 8 bases short, with 15 bases between. The CDR3 runs to 13 residues. Germline values: CDR1 SGHTA, CDR2 FQGTGA.

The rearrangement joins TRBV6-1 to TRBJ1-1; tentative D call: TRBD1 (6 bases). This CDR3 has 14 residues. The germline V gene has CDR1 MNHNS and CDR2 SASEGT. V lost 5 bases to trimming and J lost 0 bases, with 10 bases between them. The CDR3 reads CASSRDTLNTEAFF. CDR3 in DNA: TGTGCCAGCAGTCGGGACACCTTGAACACTGAAGCTTTCTTT.

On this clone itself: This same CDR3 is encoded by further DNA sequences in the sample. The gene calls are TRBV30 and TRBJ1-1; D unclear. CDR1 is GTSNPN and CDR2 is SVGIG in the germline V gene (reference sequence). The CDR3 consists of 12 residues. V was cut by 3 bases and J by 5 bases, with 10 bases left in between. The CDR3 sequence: CAWRSSGTEAFF. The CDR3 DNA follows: TGTGCCTGGAGATCTTCCGGGACTGAAGCTTTCTTT.

CDR3 sequence reads: CASSFTGGWQPQHF. CDR3 sequence (DNA): TGTGCCAGCAGTTTTACAGGGGGCTGGCAGCCCCAGCATTTT. V is TRBV27 and J is TRBJ1-5, with 9 nucleotides matching TRBD1. The germline V gene encodes CDR1 MNHEY and CDR2 SMNVEV (reference sequence). V lost 3 bases and J lost 7; bases outside the gene matches: 4. This CDR3 has 14 amino acids.

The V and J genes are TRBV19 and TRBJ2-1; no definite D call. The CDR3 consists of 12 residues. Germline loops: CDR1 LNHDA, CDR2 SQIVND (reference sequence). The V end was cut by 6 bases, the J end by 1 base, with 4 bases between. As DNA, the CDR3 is TGTGCCAGTAGCGCGTCCTACAATGAGCAGTTCTTC. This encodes CASSASYNEQFF.

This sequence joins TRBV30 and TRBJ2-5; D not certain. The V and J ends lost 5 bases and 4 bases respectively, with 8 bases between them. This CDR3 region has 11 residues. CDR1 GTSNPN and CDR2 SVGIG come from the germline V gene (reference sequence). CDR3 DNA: TGTGCCTGGGGCACGGGAGAGACCCAGTACTTC. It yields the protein CAWGTGETQYF. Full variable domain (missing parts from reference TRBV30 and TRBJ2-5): SQTIHQWPATLVQPVGSPLSLECTVEGTSNPNLYWYRQAAGRGLQLLFYSVGIGQISSEVPQNLSASRPQDRQFILSSKKLLLSDSGFYLCAWGTGETQYFGPGTRLLVL.

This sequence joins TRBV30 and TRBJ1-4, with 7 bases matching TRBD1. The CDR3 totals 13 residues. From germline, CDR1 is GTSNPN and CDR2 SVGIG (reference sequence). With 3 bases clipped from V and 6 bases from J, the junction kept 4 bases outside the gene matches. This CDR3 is CAWRWQGDEKLFF. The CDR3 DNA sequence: TGTGCCTGGAGATGGCAGGGGGATGAAAAACTGTTTTTT.

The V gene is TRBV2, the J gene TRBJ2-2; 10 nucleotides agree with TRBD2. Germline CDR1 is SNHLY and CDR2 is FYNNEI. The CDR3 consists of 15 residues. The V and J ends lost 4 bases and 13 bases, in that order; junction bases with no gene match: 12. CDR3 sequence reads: CASSVSLAGEVRLFF. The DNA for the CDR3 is TGTGCCAGCAGTGTGTCCCTAGCGGGGGAAGTAAGGCTGTTTTTT.

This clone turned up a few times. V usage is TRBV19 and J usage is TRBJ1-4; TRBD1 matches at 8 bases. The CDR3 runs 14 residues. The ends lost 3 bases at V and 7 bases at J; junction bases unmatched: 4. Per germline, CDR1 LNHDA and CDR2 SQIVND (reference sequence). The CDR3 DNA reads TGTGCCAGTAGTATCTACAGGGGGGCTGAAAAACTGTTTTTT. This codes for CASSIYRGAEKLFF.